One sample yielded the 16 T cell receptor beta chains listed below, sequenced in a study of T cells in Graves' hyperthyroidism and ophthalmopathy. RNA transcripts were the template for amplifying TCR beta CDR3 regions. Carried out on the TCR CDR3, a first-round RT-PCR used the HTBI primer set. Using its own MiXCR run on the multiplex PCR reads, TCRdb lists one record per CDR3 protein. The sample holds fewer than 650,000 distinct CDR3 sequences; around 15% are singletons and the top ten take approximately 15%. The sample comprised blood. The receptors were sampled from a woman between 40 and 50 years old with Graves' hyperthyroidism.

The sample holds many counts of this clonotype. The chain couples TRBV6-1 to TRBJ1-5; TRBD1 might be the D (6 bases). The CDR3 runs to 14 residues. V gave up 6 bases and J gave up 4 bases, with 13 bases separating them. Germline loops: CDR1 MNHNS, CDR2 SASEGT. The DNA of the CDR3 is TGTGCCAGCAGGCTACAGGGTGTGAATCAGCCCCAGCATTTT. Encoded protein: CASRLQGVNQPQHF.

Ten or more counts support this clonotype. The V gene is TRBV12-3 or TRBV12-4, the J gene TRBJ2-7; 7 bases fit TRBD1. This CDR3 is built from 15 residues. V was pared by 5 bases and J by 4 bases, with 11 bases of the junction left unmatched. The CDR3 region has the DNA TGTGCCAGCAGTACTCATATGGGACAGTCTTACGAGCAGTACTTC. Its translation is CASSTHMGQSYEQYF.

This clonotype has a count of ten or more. V and J are TRBV20-1 and TRBJ2-6; 13 bases map to TRBD2. CDR3 length equals 11 residues. Per germline, CDR1 DFQATT and CDR2 SNEGSKA (reference sequence). V lost 3 bases and J lost 17; bases outside the gene matches: 1. In nucleotides, the CDR3 is TGCAGTGCTAGTGGGACTAGCGGGATGACTTTC. Its translation is CSASGTSGMTF.

This clonotype was observed a few times. This chain uses TRBV3-1 with TRBJ2-5; the D is unclear. Germline CDR1 LGHDT, CDR2 YNNKEL (reference sequence). The CDR3 is 14 residues long. With 1 base removed from V and 1 base from J, the gap between germline ends came to 7 bases. The CDR3 nucleotides read TGTGCCAGCAGCCAAGCCTTTAGCCAAGAGACCCAGTACTTC. It codes for CASSQAFSQETQYF.

The V gene is TRBV5-5, the J gene TRBJ1-1; 7 bases agree with TRBD1. This CDR3 has 14 residues. V lost 3 bases, J lost 1 base, and 3 bases stayed unmatched. Germline V lookup: CDR1 SGHKS, CDR2 YYEKEE (reference sequence). The CDR3 protein is CASSSRQGNTEAFF. The CDR3 DNA sequence: TGTGCCAGCAGCTCTCGACAGGGGAACACTGAAGCTTTCTTT.

This clonotype was seen many times. The genes are TRBV20-1 and TRBJ2-5; no clear D gene. CDR1 is DFQATT, CDR2 SNEGSKA, per germline (reference sequence). The CDR3 loop spans 15 amino acids. The V end lost 0 bases, the J end lost 5 bases, and 16 bases lay between the germline ends. The CDR3 coding sequence is TGCAGTGCTAGAGATGGAAGAACCCTCGGGGAGACCCAGTACTTC. Protein: CSARDGRTLGETQYF.

This clonotype was seen ten or more times. The chain carries TRBV10-2 and TRBJ1-2; the D gene is possibly TRBD1 (6 bases). CDR3 length: 14 residues. Germline V gene data show CDR1 as WSHSY and CDR2 as SAAADI. Trimming removed 4 bases at V and 4 bases at J, with 13 bases between. CDR3 nucleotide sequence: TGCGCCAGCAGTGGCACAGGGTCCGGCTATGGCTACACCTTC. This encodes CASSGTGSGYGYTF.

This clonotype came up many times. This chain uses TRBV28 with TRBJ2-3; 8 nucleotides match TRBD2. Germline assignment: CDR1 MDHEN and CDR2 SYDVKM. The CDR3 runs to 14 residues. After removal of 5 bases from V and 4 bases from J, the junction contained 5 bases not matched to a gene. The CDR3 here is CASSLSGKADTQYF. Here the CDR3 DNA reads TGTGCCAGCAGTCTTAGCGGGAAGGCAGATACGCAGTATTTT.

V gene TRBV2 combines with J gene TRBJ1-2, with D tentatively TRBD1 (6 bases). The CDR3 loop spans 14 amino acids. V was cut by 7 bases and J by 3 bases, with 15 bases left in between. In germline, CDR1 is SNHLY, CDR2 FYNNEI. This CDR3 reads CASNFQGFDYGYTF. The CDR3 DNA sequence: TGTGCCAGCAACTTCCAGGGGTTTGACTATGGCTACACCTTC.

The chain carries TRBV4-1 and TRBJ1-4; TRBD1 aligns across 7 bases. V trimming: 3 bases; J trimming: 4 bases; junction bases outside the gene matches: 5. The V gene's germline CDR1 is MGHRA and CDR2 YSYEKL. The CDR3 runs to 15 residues. CDR3 region: CASSQRDSYNEKLFF. As DNA, the CDR3 is TGCGCCAGCAGCCAGAGGGACAGCTATAATGAAAAACTGTTTTTT.

This clonotype was recorded many times. The V and J genes are TRBV28 and TRBJ2-7, with D possibly matching TRBD2 (7 bases). V shed 4 bases and J shed 4 bases, with 17 bases lying between them. Germline loops: CDR1 MDHEN, CDR2 SYDVKM. The CDR3 runs to 15 residues. The CDR3 region has the DNA TGTGCCAGCAGTTCGGGCGGGGGCGAGGGATACGAGCAGTACTTC. Protein product: CASSSGGGEGYEQYF.

The table lists this clonotype with many counts. The CDR3 nucleotides read TGCGCCAGCAGCTTCGACAGCCCGAACACTGAAGCTTTCTTT. Translating gives CASSFDSPNTEAFF. This chain links TRBV5-1 with TRBJ1-1; a weak D match, TRBD1 (5 bases). Trimming pared 2 bases from V and 1 base from J, leaving 9 bases between. Germline CDR1 reads SGHRS; CDR2 reads YFSETQ. This CDR3 spans 14 amino acids.

This clonotype was observed many times. The rearrangement joins TRBV7-2 to TRBJ2-1, with D possibly being TRBD2 (6 bases). CDR3 length equals 15 residues. V shed 2 bases and J shed 4 bases, with 12 bases lying between them. CDR1 and CDR2 (germline): SGHTA, FQGNSA. The CDR3 DNA is TGTGCCAGCAGCTTATCTGCGGCGGGGTACAATGAGCAGTTCTTC. Its translation: CASSLSAAGYNEQFF. The full variable domain, with the rest looked up from reference TRBV7-2 and TRBJ2-1, is GAGVSQSPSNKVTEKGKDVELRCDPISGHTALYWYRQSLGQGLEFLIYFQGNSAPDKSGLPSDRFSAERTGGSVSTLTIQRTQQEDSAVYLCASSLSAAGYNEQFFGPGTRLTVL.

This clonotype was detected many times. This chain joins TRBV11-2 and TRBJ2-1; 10 bases align to TRBD2. CDR1 and CDR2 from the germline V gene are SGHAT and FQNNGV. V was pared by 3 bases and J by 9 bases, with 5 bases of the junction left unmatched. The CDR3 is made up of 14 amino acids. The CDR3 coding sequence is TGTGCCAGCAGCTTCCTAGCGGGAGCCGGTGAGCAGTTCTTC. Its translation: CASSFLAGAGEQFF.

There are many counts of this clonotype. The chain employs TRBV2 and TRBJ2-7, with 7 bases fitting TRBD2. V dropped 7 bases and J dropped 4; count of bases not matched to a gene: 7. The CDR3 is made up of 13 amino acids. Germline loops: CDR1 SNHLY, CDR2 FYNNEI. This chain's CDR3 is CASTEMGGYEQYF. The CDR3 coding sequence is TGTGCCAGCACGGAGATGGGGGGGTACGAGCAGTACTTC.

The J gene is TRBJ2-7, the V gene TRBV27; 8 bases align to TRBD1. Germline V gives CDR1 MNHEY, CDR2 SMNVEV (reference sequence). Trimming cost V 5 bases and J 2 bases; bases outside gene matches: 11. This CDR3 has 16 residues. This CDR3 is CASSPTGASTPYEQYF. DNA of the CDR3: TGTGCCAGCAGTCCGACAGGGGCGAGCACCCCCTACGAGCAGTACTTC.